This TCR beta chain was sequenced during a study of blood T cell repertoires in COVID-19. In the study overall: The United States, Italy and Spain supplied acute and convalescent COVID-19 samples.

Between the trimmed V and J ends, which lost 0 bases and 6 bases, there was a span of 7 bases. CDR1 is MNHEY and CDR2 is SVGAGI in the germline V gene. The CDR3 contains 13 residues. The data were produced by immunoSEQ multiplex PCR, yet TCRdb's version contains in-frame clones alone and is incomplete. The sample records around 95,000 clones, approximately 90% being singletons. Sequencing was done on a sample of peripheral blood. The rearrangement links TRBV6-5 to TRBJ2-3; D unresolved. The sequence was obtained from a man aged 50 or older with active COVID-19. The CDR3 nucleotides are TGTGCCAGCAGTTACTCGATTGCGGATACGCAGTATTTT. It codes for CASSYSIADTQYF.